The 14 T cell receptor beta chains given below trace back to one sample, sequenced in a study of shared clonotypes between healthy human individuals. The data were produced by immunoSEQ multiplex PCR, yet TCRdb's version contains in-frame clones alone and is incomplete. This sample yields some 2,000,000 clones, of which around 95% are seen a single time; 0.13% belongs to the top ten. What was sequenced was naive CD4+ T cells sorted from blood. Regarding subset: CD45RA+ positively selected. These receptors all come from a man younger than 30 in good health.

The rearrangement uses TRBV2 and TRBJ2-7; D is possibly TRBD1 (6 bases). Trimming pared 6 bases from V and 1 base from J, leaving 13 bases between. The CDR3 runs to 14 residues. CDR1 and CDR2 (germline): SNHLY, FYNNEI. The CDR3 sequence is CASRPDRPSYEQYF. The CDR3 bases are TGTGCCAGCAGACCCGACAGGCCGTCCTACGAGCAGTACTTC.

The chain employs TRBV28 and TRBJ2-3; 7 bases map to TRBD2. Germline lookup yields CDR1 MDHEN and CDR2 SYDVKM. V gave up 4 bases and J gave up 7 bases; unmatched junction bases: 11. The CDR3 sequence is 15 residues long. CDR3 region: CASSSAGTKFNTQYF. The CDR3 bases are TGTGCCAGCAGTTCAGCCGGGACTAAATTCAATACGCAGTATTTT.

This clone was picked up one time. The chain combines TRBV28 with TRBJ1-2, with D unclear. Germline V gene data show CDR1 as MDHEN and CDR2 as SYDVKM. The length of the CDR3 is 14 residues. V was cut by 6 bases and J by 4 bases, with 15 bases left in between. The CDR3 DNA reads TGTGCCAGCAGCCCCTGGGCCGGCAGCTATGGCTACACCTTC. Translating it yields CASSPWAGSYGYTF.

V is TRBV7-2 and J is TRBJ2-2; the D gene is possibly TRBD2 (6 bases). Germline V lookup: CDR1 SGHTA, CDR2 FQGNSA. This CDR3 spans 15 amino acids. Deletions cut 5 bases from V and 4 bases from J, with 14 bases between. The CDR3 DNA follows: TGTGCCAGCAGCGTCGGGGGACCCGGCACCGGGGAGCTGTTTTTT. This encodes CASSVGGPGTGELFF.

This clone has just one count. The CDR3 loop is CSTPGQGEMRVGNTIYF. In DNA, the CDR3 is TGCAGCACGCCGGGACAGGGAGAAATGAGGGTAGGAAACACCATATATTTT. The chain couples TRBV29-1 to TRBJ1-3; 9 bases are a match to TRBD1. The CDR3 is 17 amino acids. Germline values: CDR1 SQVTM, CDR2 ANQGSEA. Trimming took 8 bases from V and 4 from J; bases not matched to a gene: 18.

J is TRBJ1-1 and V is TRBV18, with 8 positions matching TRBD1. V lost 3 bases, J lost 0 bases, and 3 bases stayed unmatched. Germline CDR1 reads KGHSH; CDR2 reads LQKENI. CDR3 length: 15 amino acids. CDR3 region: CASSPTGEVNTEAFF. The CDR3 nucleotides read TGTGCCAGCTCACCGACAGGGGAGGTGAACACTGAAGCTTTCTTT.

As for this clone: Other DNA sequences from this sample encode an identical CDR3 as well. The genes are TRBV18 and TRBJ1-6; D not certain. The germline V gene has CDR1 KGHSH and CDR2 LQKENI. CDR3 size: 15 residues. The V gene lost 1 base and the J gene lost 0 bases, with 4 bases spanning the gap. CDR3 nucleotides: TGTGCCAGCTCACCACAGAGCTCCTATAATTCACCCCTCCACTTT. Translated, it gives CASSPQSSYNSPLHF.

CDR3 residues: CASYRGYQETQYF. Here the CDR3 DNA reads TGTGCCAGCTACAGGGGCTACCAAGAGACCCAGTACTTC. V gene TRBV2 combines with J gene TRBJ2-5; 7 bases are shared with TRBD1. The CDR3 is 13 amino acids. Trimming at V came to 8 bases and at J to 0 bases, leaving 3 bases not matched to a gene. The germline gives CDR1 SNHLY, CDR2 FYNNEI.

V gene TRBV19 combines with J gene TRBJ1-4; D call uncertain. From germline, CDR1 is LNHDA and CDR2 SQIVND (reference sequence). The CDR3 loop spans 15 amino acids. V lost 7 bases and J 0 bases, leaving 12 bases between the germline ends. CDR3 bases: TGTGCCAGTACCCGGACGCCTGCAACTAATGAAAAACTGTTTTTT. Translating gives CASTRTPATNEKLFF.

The chain has TRBV5-1 and TRBJ1-1, with D hard to call. There are 14 residues in the CDR3. Germline loops: CDR1 SGHRS, CDR2 YFSETQ. V was cut by 4 bases and J by 1 base, with 11 bases left in between. CDR3 DNA sequence: TGCGCCAGCAGCCGGACGGCGGGGAACACTGAAGCTTTCTTT. This translates into CASSRTAGNTEAFF.

The chain uses TRBV25-1 and TRBJ2-6; D is uncertain. Deletions cut 4 bases from V and 3 bases from J, with 4 bases between. In germline, CDR1 is MGHDK, CDR2 SYGVNS. The CDR3 has 13 residues. CDR3 sequence reads: CASSVFGANVLTF. CDR3 in DNA: TGTGCCAGCAGTGTTTTTGGGGCCAACGTCCTGACTTTC.

The chain carries TRBV18 and TRBJ1-2, with 8 nucleotides matching TRBD1. The CDR3 spans 17 residues. CDR1 and CDR2 from the germline V gene are KGHSH and LQKENI. Germline trimming cut 0 bases from V and 4 bases from J; bases unmatched to any gene: 10. The CDR3 region has the DNA TGTGCCAGCTCACCACCGAGCGGACAGGGCATCATCTATGGCTACACCTTC. Translating it yields CASSPPSGQGIIYGYTF. The whole variable domain, filled in from reference TRBV18 and TRBJ1-2, reads NAGVMQNPRHLVRRRGQEARLRCSPMKGHSHVYWYRQLPEEGLKFMVYLQKENIIDESGMPKERFSAEFPKEGPSILRIQQVVRGDSAAYFCASSPPSGQGIIYGYTFGSGTRLTVV.

The V gene is TRBV29-1, the J gene TRBJ2-7; TRBD2 is a possible D gene (6 bases). Germline CDR1 SQVTM, CDR2 ANQGSEA. V was pared by 6 bases and J by 1 base, with 19 bases between. The CDR3 has 15 residues. This CDR3 reads CSVVGVGGSSYEQYF. The CDR3 nucleotides are TGCAGCGTCGTAGGGGTGGGGGGTTCATCCTACGAGCAGTACTTC.

This CDR3 reads CASTPAGVGYGYTF. In DNA form, the CDR3 reads TGTGCCAGCACGCCGGCAGGGGTTGGCTATGGCTACACCTTC. The chain is built from TRBV6-5 and TRBJ1-2; D possibly corresponds to TRBD1 (6 bases). Germline values: CDR1 MNHEY, CDR2 SVGAGI. This CDR3 has 14 amino acids. The V end lost 7 bases, the J end lost 4 bases, and 16 bases lay between the germline ends.